This T cell receptor beta chain was observed in a study of blood T cell dynamics during melanoma immunotherapy. Sequenced by immunoSEQ multiplex PCR; TCRdb stores in-frame clones only, minus some. Of 11,000 to 15,000 clones listed, about nine tenths are singletons. Between the trimmed V and J ends, which lost 0 bases and 2 bases, there was a span of 11 bases. The germline gives CDR1 SGHDT, CDR2 YYEEEE. The CDR3 runs 15 residues. Sample time point: pre-treatment baseline. Samples come from before therapy and from week 3 after the first blockade cycle. Prior systemic cancer therapy, immunosuppressant use and other active malignancies excluded patients.

The chain is built from TRBV5-6 and TRBJ2-5; D assignment may be TRBD1 or TRBD2 (5 bases each). The sequenced sample was blood, obtained from a patient treated with checkpoint blockade. The TCR was taken from a human donor with melanoma. The CDR3: CASSLGRGGQETQYF. The CDR3 region has the DNA TGTGCCAGCAGCTTGGGCCGGGGCGGGCAAGAGACCCAGTACTTC.